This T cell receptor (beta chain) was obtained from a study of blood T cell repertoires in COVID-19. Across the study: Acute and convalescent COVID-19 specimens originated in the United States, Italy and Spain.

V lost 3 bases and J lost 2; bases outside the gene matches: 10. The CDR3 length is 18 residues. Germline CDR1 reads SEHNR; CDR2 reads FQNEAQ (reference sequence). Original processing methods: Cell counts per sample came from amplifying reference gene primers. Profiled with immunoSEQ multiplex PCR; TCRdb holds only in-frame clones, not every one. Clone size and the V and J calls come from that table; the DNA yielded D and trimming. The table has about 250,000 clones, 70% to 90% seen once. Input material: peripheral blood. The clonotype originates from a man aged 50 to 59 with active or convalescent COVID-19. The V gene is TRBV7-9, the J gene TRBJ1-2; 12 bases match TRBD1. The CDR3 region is CASSFLPGQGAINYGYTF. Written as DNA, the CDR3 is TGTGCCAGCAGCTTCCTACCGGGACAGGGGGCTATCAACTATGGCTACACCTTC.